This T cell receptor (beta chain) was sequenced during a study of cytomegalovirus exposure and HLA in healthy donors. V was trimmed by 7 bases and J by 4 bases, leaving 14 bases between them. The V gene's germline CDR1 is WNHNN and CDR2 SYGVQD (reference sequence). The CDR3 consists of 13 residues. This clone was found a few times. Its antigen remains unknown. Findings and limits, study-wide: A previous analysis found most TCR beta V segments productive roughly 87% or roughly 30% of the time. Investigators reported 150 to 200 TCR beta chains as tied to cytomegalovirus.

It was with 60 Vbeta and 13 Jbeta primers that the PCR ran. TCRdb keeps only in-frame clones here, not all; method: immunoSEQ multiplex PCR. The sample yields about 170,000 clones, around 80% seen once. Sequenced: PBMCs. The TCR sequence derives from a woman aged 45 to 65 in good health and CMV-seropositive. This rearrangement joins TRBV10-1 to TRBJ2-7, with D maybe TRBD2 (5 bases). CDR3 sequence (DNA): TGCGCCAGCAAGCGGCAGCACAGTTACGAGCAGTACTTC. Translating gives CASKRQHSYEQYF.